This TCR beta chain was recovered during a study of CD8 T cells in ankylosing spondylitis. Each CDR3 protein is one row after TCRdb ran MiXCR on the 5' RACE reads. The sample comprises 250,000 to 400,000 distinct CDR3 sequences, 11% of which are singletons, and 9.1% rests with the top ten. CDR3 size: 13 residues. V trimming: 2 bases; J trimming: 6 bases; junction bases outside the gene matches: 5. The V gene's germline CDR1 is GTSNPN and CDR2 SVGIG (reference sequence). The chain has TRBV30 and TRBJ2-7; 9 nucleotides line up with TRBD2. The receptor comes from a female donor with ankylosing spondylitis or in good health (not recorded which). The sample was blood, either unsorted or a sorted T cell fraction (not recorded which). CDR3 in DNA: TGTGCCTGGAGTCTGACTAGCGGCAGCGAGCAGTACTTC. Residues: CAWSLTSGSEQYF. Filled out from reference TRBV30 and TRBJ2-7, the complete variable domain reads SQTIHQWPATLVQPVGSPLSLECTVEGTSNPNLYWYRQAAGRGLQLLFYSVGIGQISSEVPQNLSASRPQDRQFILSSKKLLLSDSGFYLCAWSLTSGSEQYFGPGTRLTVT.